Listed here is a single T cell receptor beta chain. These data come from a study of OX40 agonist ivuxolimab in advanced cancers. On the study more broadly: Having had anti-PD-1, anti-PD-L1 or anti-CTLA-4 therapy before was allowed, and roughly 40% had some.

Assay: immunoSEQ multiplex PCR; the TCRdb copy retains only in-frame clones and omits some. The table has approximately 110,000 clones, around 92% seen once. Losses at the gene ends were 7 bases for V and 4 bases for J; bases not matched to a gene: 7. CDR3 length: 16 residues. In germline, CDR1 is ENHRY, CDR2 SYGVKD. This receptor was taken from an adult with an advanced solid tumor such as melanoma, head and neck, liver or kidney cancer. The chain links TRBV10-3 to TRBJ2-1; 13 positions agree with TRBD2. Sequenced material: CD4+ or CD8+ T cells sorted from blood, taken in a trial of the OX40 agonist ivuxolimab. The DNA for the CDR3 is TGTGCCATCAATCCCGGACTAGCGGGAGAATACAATGAGCAGTTCTTC. It translates to CAINPGLAGEYNEQFF.